The source of this TCR beta chain is a study of T-cell reconstitution after alpha-beta-depleted transplantation in children. Preparing the TCRbeta library involved the use of unique molecular identifiers. TCRdb itself ran the PCR reads through MiXCR, one entry per CDR3 protein. The data show 200,000 to 250,000 distinct CDR3 sequences, around 9.9% seen once. This clonotype was seen a handful of times. Its antigen is undetermined. Study-wide results and limits: Expanded graft clones numbering several hundred reportedly gave rise to alpha-beta T cells about two months after transplant. High day-60 TCRbeta diversity in some patients came from surviving recipient T cells and thymic progenitors. Fresh T-cell production supplied most of the T-cell counts and diversity seen one year after transplant.

The source was PBMCs, collected before TCRalphabeta/CD19-depleted stem cell transplant. This receptor was identified in a child younger than two with acute myeloid leukemia, due to receive a stem cell transplant.

CDR3: CASSQTPSTNEKLFF. The CDR3 DNA follows: TGCGCCAGCAGCCAAACGCCTTCAACTAATGAAAAACTGTTTTTT. The rearrangement links TRBV4-1 to TRBJ1-4; D remains ambiguous. CDR1 is MGHRA, CDR2 YSYEKL, per germline. Trimming shortened V by 2 bases and J by 0 bases, and 7 bases separated the two germline ends. The CDR3 consists of 15 residues.